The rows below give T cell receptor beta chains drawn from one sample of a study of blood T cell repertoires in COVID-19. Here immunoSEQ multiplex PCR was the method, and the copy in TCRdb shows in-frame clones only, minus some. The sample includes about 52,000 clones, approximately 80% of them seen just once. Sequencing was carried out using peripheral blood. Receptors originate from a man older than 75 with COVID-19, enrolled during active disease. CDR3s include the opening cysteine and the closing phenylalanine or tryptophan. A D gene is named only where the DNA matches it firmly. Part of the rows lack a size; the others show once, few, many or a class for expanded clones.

TGTGCCAGCTCACCGCGGGGGGAGCAGAACTATGGCTACACCTTC	CASSPRGEQNYGYTF	NA	TRBV18	TRBJ1-2	NA
TGTGCCAGCAGTTTGGCGGGGGGACTAGAGACCCAGTACTTC	CASSLAGGLETQYF	NA	TRBV27	TRBJ2-5	TRBD2
TGTGCCAGCAGTGCTATTCCGTTTAGCGGGGGGGCCTGGGAGCAGTTCTTC	CASSAIPFSGGAWEQFF	NA	TRBV9	TRBJ2-1	TRBD2
TGCGCCAGCAGCTGGGACAGGGAAAAACTGTTTTTT	CASSWDREKLFF	NA	TRBV5-1	TRBJ1-4	TRBD1
TGCGCCAGCAGCCAGGAAGTGAGAGCGGGAGGCAGTATTGAGCAGTTCTTC	CASSQEVRAGGSIEQFF	few	TRBV4-3	TRBJ2-1	TRBD2
TGCGCCAGCAGCGTGGGACAGGGGGCTGTTGAAAAACTGTTTTTT	CASSVGQGAVEKLFF	NA	TRBV5-1	TRBJ1-4	TRBD1
TGTGCCAGTACCACAGGGAATTCACCCCTCCACTTT	CASTTGNSPLHF	NA	TRBV19	TRBJ1-6	NA
TGTGCCAGCAGCTCCACTAGCGGGATTAGCACAGATACGCAGTATTTT	CASSSTSGISTDTQYF	NA	TRBV7-2	TRBJ2-3	TRBD2
TGTGCCAGCAGCTACTATAGTGGAGGGGGGGGATCCTACAATGAGCAGTTCTTC	CASSYYSGGGGSYNEQFF	once	TRBV11-2	TRBJ2-1	NA
TGCAGCGTCCCCCGGGGTGCATCGAACACCGGGGAGCTGTTTTTT	CSVPRGASNTGELFF	NA	TRBV29-1	TRBJ2-2	NA
TGTGCCAGCAGTTTACGGAACACTGAAGCTTTCTTT	CASSLRNTEAFF	NA	TRBV12-3/TRBV12-4	TRBJ1-1	NA
TGCAGCGTTGCCAGGGGTCGCGATCAGCCCCAGCATTTT	CSVARGRDQPQHF	NA	TRBV29-1	TRBJ1-5	NA
TGTGCCAGCAGTTCCCATAATCAGCCCCAGCATTTT	CASSSHNQPQHF	NA	TRBV27	TRBJ1-5	NA
TGTGCCAGCAGTTCTTCAAAGACAGGGGACTACTGGATCTACAATGAGCAGTTCTTC	CASSSSKTGDYWIYNEQFF	NA	TRBV6-2/TRBV6-3	TRBJ2-1	NA
TGTGCCAGCAGCTTAGTGTCAGGGGCTGGAAACACCATATATTTT	CASSLVSGAGNTIYF	few	TRBV7-2	TRBJ1-3	NA
TGCGCCAGCAGCCAAGATCATAGGACACACATGAACACTGAAGCTTTCTTT	CASSQDHRTHMNTEAFF	NA	TRBV4-3	TRBJ1-1	NA
TGTGCCAGTAGTATCGCGGACAGGGGGCCGAGTACTGAAGCTTTCTTT	CASSIADRGPSTEAFF	few	TRBV19	TRBJ1-1	TRBD1
TGCGCCAGCAGCCACCTACAGGGGGCCACCGAAAAACTGTTTTTT	CASSHLQGATEKLFF	NA	TRBV4-3	TRBJ1-4	TRBD1
TGTGCCAGCAGCTTCTCGGGGGAGAGCACCGGGGAGCTGTTTTTT	CASSFSGESTGELFF	NA	TRBV5-5	TRBJ2-2	NA
TGTGCCAGCAGTTACTCGGGACTAGCGTCCCCAGAGACCCAGTACTTC	CASSYSGLASPETQYF	NA	TRBV6-2/TRBV6-3	TRBJ2-5	TRBD2
TGCGCCAGCAGCCAAGCACAGAACTATGGCTACACCTTC	CASSQAQNYGYTF	NA	TRBV4-3	TRBJ1-2	NA
TGTGCCAGCAGCTTAGGCCAGGGCGACTACACCTTC	CASSLGQGDYTF	NA	TRBV7-9	TRBJ1-2	NA
TGTGCCACCAGTGATTTGGCGCCATTGGGCACAGATACGCAGTATTTT	CATSDLAPLGTDTQYF	NA	TRBV24-1	TRBJ2-3	NA
TGTGCCAGCAGCGAGGGGGGAACTAGCGGGGTAGAGACCCAGTACTTC	CASSEGGTSGVETQYF	few	TRBV9	TRBJ2-5	TRBD2
TGCGCCAGCAGTGAGTCTGCGGGACTAGGAACAGATACGCAGTATTTT	CASSESAGLGTDTQYF	NA	TRBV10-1	TRBJ2-3	TRBD2
TGTGCCAGCAGCCCGCGGGGGGGGGCAAACACTGAAGCTTTCTTT	CASSPRGGANTEAFF	few	TRBV28	TRBJ1-1	NA
TGTGCCAGCCTTCGGCCAGGGACCTACGAGCAGTACTTC	CASLRPGTYEQYF	few	TRBV27	TRBJ2-7	NA
TGTGCCAGTAGTCTGACAGGGACCACCGGGGAGCTGTTTTTT	CASSLTGTTGELFF	NA	TRBV19	TRBJ2-2	TRBD1
TGCGCCAGCAGCCAAACAGGCGACGACAGGCCCGAGGGGGCTTTCTTT	CASSQTGDDRPEGAFF	few	TRBV4-3	TRBJ1-1	NA
TGTGCCAGCTCACCAAACGCCGCGGGGGCAGCGAGCAATCAGCCCCAGCATTTT	CASSPNAAGAASNQPQHF	once	TRBV18	TRBJ1-5	NA
TGCGCCAGCAGCCAAGGACAGAATCCGTTCTATGGCTACACCTTC	CASSQGQNPFYGYTF	NA	TRBV4-1	TRBJ1-2	NA
TGCAGCGCAGGGACAGGGGTAACTAATGAAAAACTGTTTTTT	CSAGTGVTNEKLFF	NA	TRBV29-1	TRBJ1-4	TRBD1